These 17 T cell receptor beta chains came from one sample sequenced in a study of regulatory T cells in long-lasting Graves disease. The time point denotes: newly diagnosed GD, antithyroid drugs for less than 3 months. Preparation of the TCR library used RNA extracted from PBMCs. Investigators prepared the TCR beta libraries by applying iRepertoire HTBI primers and Arm-PCR of CDR3 regions. One entry per CDR3 protein, called by TCRdb with MiXCR from the multiplex PCR reads. The table has about 430,000 distinct CDR3 sequences, around 16% seen once; the top ten hold roughly 7.7%. This same sample was also part of a study on T cells in Graves' hyperthyroidism and ophthalmopathy.

Material: peripheral blood mononuclear cells (PBMCs), obtained at new diagnosis, from a patient treated with antithyroid drugs. Receptors originate from a middle-aged woman with Graves disease.

Many counts were recorded for this clonotype. The chain carries TRBV28 and TRBJ2-1; 9 nucleotides agree with TRBD2. V shed 1 base and J 4 bases; nucleotides not matched to a gene: 5. Per germline, CDR1 MDHEN and CDR2 SYDVKM. The CDR3 sequence is 16 residues long. In nucleotides, the CDR3 is TGTGCCAGCAGTTTATCCGGGACTAGCAGTTACAATGAGCAGTTCTTC. This gives the protein CASSLSGTSSYNEQFF. Together with reference TRBV28 and TRBJ2-1, the CDR3 gives the full variable domain: DVKVTQSSRYLVKRTGEKVFLECVQDMDHENMFWYRQDPGLGLRLIYFSYDVKMKEKGDIPEGYSVSREKKERFSLILESASTNQTSMYLCASSLSGTSSYNEQFFGPGTRLTVL.

Concerning this clonotype itself: This likely came from a read error, as a far larger clone is one base away. The chain is built from TRBV7-8 and TRBJ1-1; D ambiguous. V shed 1 base and J shed 0 bases, with 6 bases lying between them. Per the germline V gene, CDR1 is SGHVS and CDR2 is FQNEAQ. The CDR3 sequence is 14 residues long. The CDR3 sequence: CASSLEAVNTEAFF. CDR3 nucleotide sequence: TGTGCCAGCAGCTTAGAGGCAGTGAACACTGAAGCTTTCTTT.

The sample holds a few counts of this clonotype. The chain has TRBV19 and TRBJ2-7; 10 nucleotides align to TRBD1. The V gene end was trimmed by 3 bases and the J gene end by 2 bases; junction bases not matched to a gene: 1. There are 14 residues in the CDR3. Germline assignment: CDR1 LNHDA and CDR2 SQIVND (reference sequence). CDR3 DNA sequence: TGTGCCAGTAGTATGACAGGGGGCCCCTACGAGCAGTACTTC. Amino acid sequence: CASSMTGGPYEQYF.

At least ten counts were recorded for this clonotype. The rearrangement links TRBV20-1 to TRBJ2-3; 9 bases are shared with TRBD2. With 4 bases clipped from V and 5 bases from J, the junction kept 10 bases outside the gene matches. The CDR3 runs to 15 residues. Germline V CDR1 and CDR2: DFQATT, SNEGSKA (reference sequence). The CDR3 region has the DNA TGCAGTGCTAACCCTTTGCGGGAGGGGGTAGATACGCAGTATTTT. Protein product: CSANPLREGVDTQYF.

The sample holds a few counts of this clonotype. With only one base between it and a far larger clone, this is likely a read error. The J gene is TRBJ2-1, the V gene TRBV20-1; 7 nucleotides agree with TRBD1. The closer fit of TRBJ2-5 to the DNA end suggests the J call may be wrong. The CDR3 length is 14 residues. In germline, CDR1 is DFQATT, CDR2 SNEGSKA (reference sequence). Here the CDR3 reads CSASPRTGQETQYF. The CDR3 DNA sequence: TGCAGTGCTAGCCCCCGGACAGGCCAAGAGACCCAGTACTTC.

This clonotype occurred a few times. The rearrangement uses TRBV12-3 or TRBV12-4 and TRBJ2-1, with D hard to call. There are 13 residues in the CDR3. V lost 6 bases to trimming and J lost 2 bases, with 8 bases between them. CDR3 DNA sequence: TGTGCCAGCAGGAAGGGTACCTACAATGAGCAGTTCTTC. It encodes CASRKGTYNEQFF.

This clonotype showed up many times. This chain uses TRBV28 with TRBJ1-1, with TRBD1 as a possible D gene (5 bases). Germline V gene lookup returns CDR1 MDHEN and CDR2 SYDVKM. The CDR3 has 18 residues. The V gene lost 4 bases and the J gene lost 3 bases, with 24 bases spanning the gap. The CDR3 DNA follows: TGTGCCAGCAGTTCCCCAGAGGGGATTTGGGCTTGGGACACTGAAGCTTTCTTT. Amino acids: CASSSPEGIWAWDTEAFF. The variable domain in full, completed from reference TRBV28 and TRBJ1-1, reads DVKVTQSSRYLVKRTGEKVFLECVQDMDHENMFWYRQDPGLGLRLIYFSYDVKMKEKGDIPEGYSVSREKKERFSLILESASTNQTSMYLCASSSPEGIWAWDTEAFFGQGTRLTVV.

Turning to this clonotype: A read error is possible here, since a much larger clone lies one base away. This chain links TRBV29-1 with TRBJ2-7; 9 bases align to TRBD1. The CDR3 spans 13 residues. Germline assignment: CDR1 SQVTM and CDR2 ANQGSEA. CDR3 protein: CSVAPGTGYGQYF. The CDR3 DNA sequence: TGCAGCGTTGCACCCGGGACAGGGTACGGGCAGTACTTC.

This clonotype was found many times. The rearrangement joins TRBV20-1 to TRBJ2-3; tentatively, D is TRBD2 (6 bases). The CDR3 length is 15 residues. The ends were cut back, 0 bases at V and 4 bases at J, with 14 bases in the middle. Germline assignment: CDR1 DFQATT and CDR2 SNEGSKA (reference sequence). CDR3 protein: CSARDGAGSADTQYF. The CDR3 DNA reads TGCAGTGCTAGAGATGGGGCGGGATCAGCAGATACGCAGTATTTT.

This clonotype was counted between two and nine times. A read error may be the cause here, since a much bigger clone is one base away. The rearrangement links TRBV10-3 to TRBJ1-2; the match to TRBD1 covers 9 bases. CDR3 length: 15 amino acids. The V segment lost 6 bases and the J segment 5 bases; nucleotides outside the gene matches: 10. CDR1 and CDR2 (germline): ENHRY, SYGVKD. The chain's CDR3 is CAISAGTGKEYGYTF. The CDR3 DNA reads as TGTGCCATCAGCGCCGGGACAGGGAAAGAATATGGCTACACCTTC.

This clonotype has a count of ten or more. The chain couples TRBV29-1 to TRBJ2-5; TRBD2 is a possible D gene (6 bases). There are 13 residues in the CDR3. Looked up from germline, CDR1 is SQVTM and CDR2 is ANQGSEA. The V end was cut by 3 bases, the J end by 5 bases, with 13 bases between. CDR3 loop: CSVDFLALETQYF. The CDR3, as DNA: TGCAGCGTTGATTTCCTAGCGCTTGAGACCCAGTACTTC.

This clonotype showed up many times. This chain joins TRBV20-1 and TRBJ2-1; D gene ambiguous. The V end was cut by 4 bases, the J end by 6 bases, with 16 bases between. Germline V gives CDR1 DFQATT, CDR2 SNEGSKA (reference sequence). This CDR3 is 14 amino acids long. The CDR3 sequence: CSAIRRARPNEQFF. For the CDR3, the DNA is TGCAGTGCTATTAGACGAGCCAGGCCCAATGAGCAGTTCTTC.

This clonotype has ten or more counts. The chain's CDR3 is CSARDGTGPTDTQYF. As DNA, the CDR3 is TGCAGTGCTAGAGATGGGACAGGGCCCACCGATACGCAGTATTTT. The V and J genes are TRBV20-1 and TRBJ2-3; TRBD1 matches 9 bases. The trim removed 0 bases at V and 6 bases at J, leaving 7 bases unmatched. The CDR3 covers 15 residues. Germline V lookup: CDR1 DFQATT, CDR2 SNEGSKA (reference sequence).

This clonotype was counted a few times. The chain recombines TRBV4-3 with TRBJ2-6, with a possible D match to TRBD2 (5 bases). V gave up 0 bases and J gave up 0 bases, with 9 bases separating them. The CDR3 has 17 amino acids. CDR1 is LGHNA and CDR2 is YSLEER in the germline V gene. The CDR3 reads CASSQELRGSGANVLTF. CDR3 sequence (DNA): TGCGCCAGCAGCCAAGAGTTACGGGGCTCTGGGGCCAACGTCCTGACTTTC.

This clonotype has ten or more counts. The chain uses TRBV3-1 and TRBJ1-4; 7 nucleotides agree with TRBD1. V trimming: 4 bases; J trimming: 5 bases; junction bases outside the gene matches: 7. This CDR3 comprises 15 residues. Per germline, CDR1 LGHDT and CDR2 YNNKEL (reference sequence). The CDR3 DNA follows: TGTGCCAGCAGCCTAACGGGACAGACGAATGAAAAACTGTTTTTT. As protein: CASSLTGQTNEKLFF.

V gene TRBV2 combines with J gene TRBJ2-5; 8 bases match TRBD1. V shed 6 bases and J 5 bases; nucleotides not matched to a gene: 8. Germline V CDR1 and CDR2: SNHLY, FYNNEI. The CDR3 runs to 14 residues. The DNA of the CDR3 is TGTGCCAGCAGAGTTGGACAGGGAAGGGAGACCCAGTACTTC. It translates to CASRVGQGRETQYF.

This clonotype was recorded at least ten times. This chain links TRBV6-5 with TRBJ2-7; 9 positions match TRBD2. Unmatched junction bases numbered 4, after V lost 0 bases and J lost 1 base. Germline values: CDR1 MNHEY, CDR2 SVGAGI. This CDR3 comprises 16 residues. The CDR3, as DNA: TGTGCCAGCAGTTACTCCAGACTAGCGGTTTCCTACGAGCAGTACTTC. This gives the protein CASSYSRLAVSYEQYF.